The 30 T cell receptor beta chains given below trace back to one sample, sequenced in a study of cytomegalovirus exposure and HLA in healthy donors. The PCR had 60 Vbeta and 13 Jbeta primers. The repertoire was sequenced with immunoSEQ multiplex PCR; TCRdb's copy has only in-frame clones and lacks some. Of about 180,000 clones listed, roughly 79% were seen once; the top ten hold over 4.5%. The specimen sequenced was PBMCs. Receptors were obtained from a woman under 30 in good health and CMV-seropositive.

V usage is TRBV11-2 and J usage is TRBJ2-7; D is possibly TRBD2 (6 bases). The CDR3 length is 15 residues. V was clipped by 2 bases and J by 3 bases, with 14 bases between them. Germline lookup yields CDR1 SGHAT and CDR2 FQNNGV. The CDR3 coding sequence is TGTGCCAGCAGCTTATCGGCGGGAATAAACTACGAGCAGTACTTC. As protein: CASSLSAGINYEQYF.

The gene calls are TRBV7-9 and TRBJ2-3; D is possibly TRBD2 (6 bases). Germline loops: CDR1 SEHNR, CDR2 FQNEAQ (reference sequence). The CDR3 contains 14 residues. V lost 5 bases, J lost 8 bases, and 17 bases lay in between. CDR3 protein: CASSPIRREITQYF. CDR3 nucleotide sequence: TGTGCCAGCAGCCCTATTCGCCGGGAGATTACGCAGTATTTT.

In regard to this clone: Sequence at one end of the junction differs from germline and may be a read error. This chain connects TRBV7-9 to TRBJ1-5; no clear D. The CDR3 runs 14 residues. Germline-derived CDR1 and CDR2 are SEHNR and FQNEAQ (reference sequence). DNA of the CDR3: TGTTCCAGCAGCCTCCAGGATAGCAATCAGCCCCAGCATTTT. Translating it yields CSSSLQDSNQPQHF.

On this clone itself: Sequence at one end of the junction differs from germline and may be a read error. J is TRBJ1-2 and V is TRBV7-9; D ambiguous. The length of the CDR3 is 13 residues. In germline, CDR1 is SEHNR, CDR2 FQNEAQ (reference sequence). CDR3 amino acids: CASSLTVAPTLLF. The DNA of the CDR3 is TGTGCCAGCAGCTTAACCGTAGCCCCCACATTATTGTTC.

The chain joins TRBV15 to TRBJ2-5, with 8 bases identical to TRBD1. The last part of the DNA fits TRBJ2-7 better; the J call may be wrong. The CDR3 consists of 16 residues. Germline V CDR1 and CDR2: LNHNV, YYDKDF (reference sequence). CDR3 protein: CATSRGRQGLTYEQYF. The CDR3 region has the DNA TGTGCCACCAGCAGAGGGAGACAGGGGTTGACCTACGAGCAGTACTTC.

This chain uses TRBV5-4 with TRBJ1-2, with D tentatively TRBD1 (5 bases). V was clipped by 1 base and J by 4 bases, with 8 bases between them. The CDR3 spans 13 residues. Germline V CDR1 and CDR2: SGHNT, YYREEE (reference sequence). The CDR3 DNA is TGTGCCAGCAGCTTGTTCCAGGGCTATGGCTACACCTTC. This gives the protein CASSLFQGYGYTF.

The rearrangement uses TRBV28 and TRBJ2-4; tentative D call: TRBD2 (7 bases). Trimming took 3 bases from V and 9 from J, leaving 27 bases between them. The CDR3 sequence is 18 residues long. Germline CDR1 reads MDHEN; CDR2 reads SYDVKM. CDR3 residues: CASSFVGWEGGQESIQYF. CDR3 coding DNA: TGTGCCAGCAGTTTTGTGGGTTGGGAGGGGGGCCAAGAAAGCATTCAGTACTTC.

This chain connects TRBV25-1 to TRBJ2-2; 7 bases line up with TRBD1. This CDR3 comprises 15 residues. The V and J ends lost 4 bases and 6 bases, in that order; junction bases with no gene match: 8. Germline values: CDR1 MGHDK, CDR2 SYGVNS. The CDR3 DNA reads TGTGCCAGCAGTGCCGACAGGGCCGGGTCCGGGGAGCTGTTTTTT. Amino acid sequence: CASSADRAGSGELFF.

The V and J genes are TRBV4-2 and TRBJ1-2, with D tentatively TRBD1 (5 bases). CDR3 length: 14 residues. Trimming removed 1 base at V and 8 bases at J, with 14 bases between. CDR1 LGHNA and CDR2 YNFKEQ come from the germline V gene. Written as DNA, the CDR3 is TGTGCCAGCAGCCAAGTCCCAGGGTGGTACGGCTACACCTTC. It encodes CASSQVPGWYGYTF.

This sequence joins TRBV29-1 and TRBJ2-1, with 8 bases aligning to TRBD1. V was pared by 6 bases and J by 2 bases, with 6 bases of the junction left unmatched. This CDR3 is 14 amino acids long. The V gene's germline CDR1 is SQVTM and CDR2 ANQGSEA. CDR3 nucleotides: TGCAGCGTCCCGGACAGGGTGCCCTACAATGAGCAGTTCTTC. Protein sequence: CSVPDRVPYNEQFF.

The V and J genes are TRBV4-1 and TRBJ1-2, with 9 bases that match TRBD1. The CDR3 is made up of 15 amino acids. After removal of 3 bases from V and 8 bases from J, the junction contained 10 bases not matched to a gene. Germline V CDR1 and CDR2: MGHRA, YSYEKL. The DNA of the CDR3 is TGCGCCAGCAGCCAGCAACAGGGGGCGGCTCAGGGCTACACCTTC. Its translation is CASSQQQGAAQGYTF.

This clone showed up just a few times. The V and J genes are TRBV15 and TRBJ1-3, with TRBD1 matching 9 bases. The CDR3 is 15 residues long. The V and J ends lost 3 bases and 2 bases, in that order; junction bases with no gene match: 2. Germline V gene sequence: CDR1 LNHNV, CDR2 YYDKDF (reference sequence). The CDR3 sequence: CATSSGTGTGNTIYF. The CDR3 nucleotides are TGTGCCACCAGCAGCGGGACAGGGACTGGAAACACCATATATTTT.

CDR3 region: CASSWGLYGQGAETQYF. DNA of the CDR3: TGTGCCAGCAGCTGGGGGCTTTACGGGCAGGGGGCTGAGACCCAGTACTTC. The rearrangement links TRBV5-4 to TRBJ2-5, with 8 bases identical to TRBD1. This CDR3 region has 17 residues. Trimming took 3 bases from V and 5 from J; bases not matched to a gene: 15. From germline, CDR1 is SGHNT and CDR2 YYREEE (reference sequence).

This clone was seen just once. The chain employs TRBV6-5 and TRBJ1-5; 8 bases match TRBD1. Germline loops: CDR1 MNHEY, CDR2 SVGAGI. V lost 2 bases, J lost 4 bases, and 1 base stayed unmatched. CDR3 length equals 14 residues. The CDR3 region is CASSYGTGNQPQHF. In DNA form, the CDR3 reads TGTGCCAGCAGTTACGGGACAGGTAATCAGCCCCAGCATTTT.

CDR3 loop: CASSGQGENNEQFF. Here the CDR3 DNA reads TGTGCCAGCAGCGGACAGGGAGAGAACAATGAGCAGTTCTTC. J is TRBJ2-1 and V is TRBV28, with 8 positions matching TRBD1. There are 14 residues in the CDR3. Germline V lookup: CDR1 MDHEN, CDR2 SYDVKM. V trimming: 6 bases; J trimming: 5 bases; junction bases outside the gene matches: 6.

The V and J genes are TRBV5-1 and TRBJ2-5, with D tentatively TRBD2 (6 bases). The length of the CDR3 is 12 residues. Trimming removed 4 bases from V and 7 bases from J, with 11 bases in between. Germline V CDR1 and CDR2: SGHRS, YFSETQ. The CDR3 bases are TGCGCCAGCAGCGTGGACTATTGGACCCAGTACTTC. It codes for CASSVDYWTQYF.

The CDR3 nucleotides are TGTGCCAGCAGGTCTAGCGGGGTGTACGAGCAGTACTTC. Translation: CASRSSGVYEQYF. The rearrangement uses TRBV6-5 and TRBJ2-7; 9 bases are shared with TRBD2. V gave up 6 bases and J gave up 4 bases; unmatched junction bases: 4. From germline, CDR1 is MNHEY and CDR2 SVGAGI. CDR3 size: 13 residues.

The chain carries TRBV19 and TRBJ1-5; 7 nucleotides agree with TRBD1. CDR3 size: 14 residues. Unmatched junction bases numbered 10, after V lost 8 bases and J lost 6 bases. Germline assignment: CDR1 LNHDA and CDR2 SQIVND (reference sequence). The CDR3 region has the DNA TGTGCCAGTCATGACAGGGAAAGAAGTCAGCCCCAGCATTTT. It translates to CASHDRERSQPQHF.

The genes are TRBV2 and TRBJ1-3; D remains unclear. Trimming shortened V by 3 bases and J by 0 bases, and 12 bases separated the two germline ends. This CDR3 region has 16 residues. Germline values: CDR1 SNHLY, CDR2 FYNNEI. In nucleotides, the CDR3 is TGTGCCAGCAGTGATAATCATCTAAACTCTGGAAACACCATATATTTT. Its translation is CASSDNHLNSGNTIYF. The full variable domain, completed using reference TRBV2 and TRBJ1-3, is EPEVTQTPSHQVTQMGQEVILRCVPISNHLYFYWYRQILGQKVEFLVSFYNNEISEKSEIFDDQFSVERPDGSNFTLKIRSTKLEDSAMYFCASSDNHLNSGNTIYFGEGSWLTVV.

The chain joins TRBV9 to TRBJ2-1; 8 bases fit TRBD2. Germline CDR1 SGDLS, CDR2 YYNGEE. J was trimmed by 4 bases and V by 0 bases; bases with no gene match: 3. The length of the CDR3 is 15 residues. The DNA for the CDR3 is TGTGCCAGCAGCGTAGACCAGCGGGGGTACAATGAGCAGTTCTTC. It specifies CASSVDQRGYNEQFF.

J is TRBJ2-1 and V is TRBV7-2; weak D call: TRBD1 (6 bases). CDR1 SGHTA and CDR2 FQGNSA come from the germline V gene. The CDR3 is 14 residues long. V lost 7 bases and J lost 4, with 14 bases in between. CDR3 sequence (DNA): TGTGCCAGCAACATACCCGGGACATACAATGAGCAGTTCTTC. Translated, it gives CASNIPGTYNEQFF. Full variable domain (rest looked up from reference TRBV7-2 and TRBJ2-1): GAGVSQSPSNKVTEKGKDVELRCDPISGHTALYWYRQSLGQGLEFLIYFQGNSAPDKSGLPSDRFSAERTGGSVSTLTIQRTQQEDSAVYLCASNIPGTYNEQFFGPGTRLTVL.

CDR3 amino acids: CASSYSNFPGRTEAFF. DNA for the CDR3: TGTGCCAGCAGTTACTCGAACTTCCCGGGTCGCACTGAAGCTTTCTTT. J is TRBJ1-1 and V is TRBV6-6; no definite D call. V was pared by 0 bases and J by 4 bases, with 15 bases between. The germline V gene encodes CDR1 MNHNY and CDR2 SVGAGI (reference sequence). The CDR3 covers 16 residues.

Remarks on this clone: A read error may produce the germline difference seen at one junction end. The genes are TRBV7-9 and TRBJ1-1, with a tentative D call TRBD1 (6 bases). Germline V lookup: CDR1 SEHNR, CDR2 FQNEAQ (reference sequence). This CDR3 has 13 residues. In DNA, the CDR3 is TGTGCCAGCAGCTTAGGTGGTTCGGACAGAGCTTTTTTT. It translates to CASSLGGSDRAFF.

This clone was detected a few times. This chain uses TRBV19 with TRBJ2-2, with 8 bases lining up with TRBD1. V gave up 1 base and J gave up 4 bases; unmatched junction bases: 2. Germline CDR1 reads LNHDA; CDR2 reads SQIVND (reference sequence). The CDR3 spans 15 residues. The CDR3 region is CASSIVTGGTGELFF. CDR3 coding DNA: TGTGCCAGTAGTATAGTCACAGGGGGCACCGGGGAGCTGTTTTTT.

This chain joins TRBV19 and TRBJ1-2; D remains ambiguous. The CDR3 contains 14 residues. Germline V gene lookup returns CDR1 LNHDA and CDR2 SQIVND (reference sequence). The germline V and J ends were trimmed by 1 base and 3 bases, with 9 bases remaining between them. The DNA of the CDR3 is TGTGCCAGTAGTATAGGGGCAGAAGACTATGGCTACACCTTC. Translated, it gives CASSIGAEDYGYTF.

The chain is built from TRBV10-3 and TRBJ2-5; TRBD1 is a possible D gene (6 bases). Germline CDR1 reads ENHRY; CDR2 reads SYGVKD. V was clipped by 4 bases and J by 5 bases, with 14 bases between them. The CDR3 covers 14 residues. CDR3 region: CAISGTDIGETQYF. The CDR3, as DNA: TGTGCCATCAGTGGGACAGATATTGGGGAGACCCAGTACTTC.

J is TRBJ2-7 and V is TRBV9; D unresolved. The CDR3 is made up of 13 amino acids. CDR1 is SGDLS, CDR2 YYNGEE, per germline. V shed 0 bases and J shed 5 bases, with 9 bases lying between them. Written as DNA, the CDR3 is TGTGCCAGCAGCGTAGACATCGCGGACGAGCAGTACTTC. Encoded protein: CASSVDIADEQYF.

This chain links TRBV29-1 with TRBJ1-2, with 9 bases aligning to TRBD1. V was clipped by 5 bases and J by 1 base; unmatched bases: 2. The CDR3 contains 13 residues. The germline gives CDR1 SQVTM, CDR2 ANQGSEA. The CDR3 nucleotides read TGCAGCGTTAAGGGACAGGGTAACTATGGCTACACCTTC. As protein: CSVKGQGNYGYTF.

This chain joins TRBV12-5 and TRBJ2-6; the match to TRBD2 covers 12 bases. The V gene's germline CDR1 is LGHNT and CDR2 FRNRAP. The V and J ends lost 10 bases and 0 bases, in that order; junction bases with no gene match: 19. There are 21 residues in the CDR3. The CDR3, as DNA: TGTGCTAACGCCAAGGCTAGCGGGGGGGGTGAACTACCCTCTGGGGCCAACGTCCTGACTTTC. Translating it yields CANAKASGGGELPSGANVLTF. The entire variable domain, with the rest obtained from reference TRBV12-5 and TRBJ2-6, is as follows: DARVTQTPRHKVTEMGQEVTMRCQPILGHNTVFWYRQTMMQGLELLAYFRNRAPLDDSGMPKDRFSAEMPDATLATLKIQPSEPRDSAVYFCANAKASGGGELPSGANVLTFGAGSRLTVL.

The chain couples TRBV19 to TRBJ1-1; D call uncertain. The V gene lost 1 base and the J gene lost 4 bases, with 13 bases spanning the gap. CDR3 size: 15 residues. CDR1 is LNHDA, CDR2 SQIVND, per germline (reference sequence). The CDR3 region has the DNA TGTGCCAGTAGTATAGGGCGGGGTAGGATCACTGAAGCTTTCTTT. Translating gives CASSIGRGRITEAFF.